These T cell receptor beta chains were read from a single sample in a study of OX40 agonist ivuxolimab in advanced cancers. Produced via immunoSEQ multiplex PCR; TCRdb's table is partial and in-frame only. This sample has tens of thousands of clones, with 75% to 85% found just once. Sequencing used CD4+ or CD8+ T cells sorted from blood, obtained in a trial of the OX40 agonist ivuxolimab. Receptor source: an adult with an advanced solid tumor such as melanoma, head and neck, liver or kidney cancer. Both conserved end residues are trimmed from each CDR3. The order of the fields is CDR3 length, V gene, CDR3 protein.

>11|TRBV19
ASSWSGTDTQY
>11|TRBV4-2
ASSQGTTDTQY
>10|TRBV4-3
ASSQEAYGYT
>12|TRBV18
ASSPTRQGEKLF
>14|TRBV27
ASSLGSGRLNTEAF
>16|TRBV18
ASSPVAGDRSTNTEAF
>11|TRBV5-1
ASSSQANTEAF
>13|TRBV10-2
ASSEYQGRRLGYT
>10|TRBV6-1
ASAASEVTQY
>13|TRBV6-9
ASITDRTCTYEQY
>13|TRBV7-2
ASTLSGTGPYEQY
>14|TRBV7-2
ASSSGLSTYNSPLH
>12|TRBV9
ASSEQGESTEAF
>11|TRBV11-2
ASRGSSYNEQF
>15|TRBV7-2
ASSLDGRGPGNTEAF
>11|TRBV6-6
ASSYVAGQTQY
>12|TRBV6-5
ASSYGGSTDTQY
>12|TRBV5-6
ASTRLGGNQPQH
>13|TRBV11-2
ASSLVGGYGGELF
>13|TRBV6-6
ASNPGTGGDTEAF
>12|TRBV7-7
ASSYSDTHSPLH
>12|TRBV6-6
ASEGRRGAYEQY